Only a few counts were recorded for the clone carrying this TCR beta chain. The antigen is undetermined. These data belong to a study of PD-1 blockade in classical Hodgkin lymphoma. Repertoires were generated with immunoSEQ multiplex PCR, while TCRdb's copy carries only in-frame clones and drops some. Found here are 100,000 to 120,000 clones, approximately 90% of them singletons; the top ten hold about 20%. Each patient relapsed following autologous stem cell transplantation, and prior brentuximab vedotin exposure differed. When best responses were assessed, they were complete response, partial response or progressive disease. The study's findings and limits: Relative to healthy donors, newly diagnosed patients reportedly had lower baseline TCR diversity, which was reported as lower still in relapsed/refractory patients. Researchers reported that CD4+ TCR diversity, though not CD8+, rose significantly by C4D1.

The starting material was peripheral blood mononuclear cells (PBMCs), obtained before the second cycle of nivolumab. The TCR was taken from a human donor with classical Hodgkin lymphoma.

Here the CDR3 reads CASSLAVVVDRGSYYGYTF. The CDR3 nucleotides read TGTGCCAGCAGCTTAGCTGTGGTCGTGGACAGGGGGAGTTACTATGGCTACACCTTC. The chain uses TRBV7-2 and TRBJ1-2, with 10 bases matching TRBD1. V was clipped by 0 bases and J by 3 bases; unmatched bases: 13. Germline CDR1 reads SGHTA; CDR2 reads FQGNSA. The CDR3 sequence is 19 residues long.